Listed below are T cell receptor beta chains from one sample, sequenced in a study of technical replicates of blood from a few donors. TCRdb's copy holds only in-frame clones and misses some; the assay was immunoSEQ multiplex PCR. The table shows tens of thousands of clones, with about 90% occurring only once. The sample consisted of T cells isolated from PBMCs. The receptors were sampled from a human donor in good health. CDR3s include the opening cysteine and the closing phenylalanine or tryptophan. Fields, in order: D gene, V gene, clone size, J gene, CDR3 protein, CDR3 DNA. The D gene is left open where the match is weak. For some rows the clone size is stated as once, few or many, or as a class when expanded; others skip it.

.	TRBV7-9	.	TRBJ2-3	CASTPPAVSTDTQYF	TGTGCCAGCACTCCACCGGCGGTTAGCACAGATACGCAGTATTTT
.	TRBV7-9	.	TRBJ2-1	CASSLAGYPFVEQFF	TGTGCCAGCAGCTTAGCCGGGTACCCCTTCGTGGAGCAGTTCTTC
TRBD2	TRBV27	once	TRBJ2-3	CASSPAAGVGDTQYF	TGTGCCAGCAGTCCTGCAGCGGGGGTAGGAGATACGCAGTATTTT
TRBD1	TRBV19	.	TRBJ1-1	CASSIDLATTGGLGTEAFF	TGTGCCAGTAGTATAGATCTTGCTACGACAGGGGGCTTGGGCACTGAAGCTTTCTTT
.	TRBV11-3	.	TRBJ1-1	CASSREATQGTEAFF	TGTGCCAGCAGCCGAGAAGCTACCCAGGGGACTGAAGCTTTCTTT
.	TRBV6-6	.	TRBJ2-3	CASSYDTELAYTQYF	TGTGCCAGCAGTTACGATACGGAACTAGCTTACACGCAGTATTTT
TRBD2	TRBV7-6	once	TRBJ2-3	CASSLVASGHTDTQYF	TGTGCCAGCAGCTTAGTAGCTAGCGGTCACACAGATACGCAGTATTTT
TRBD1	TRBV7-9	.	TRBJ1-2	CASSRGQGDGYTF	TGTGCCAGCAGCAGGGGACAGGGGGACGGCTACACCTTC
TRBD1	TRBV6-5	.	TRBJ1-6	CASSDGTGNSPLHF	TGTGCCAGCAGTGACGGGACAGGAAATTCACCCCTCCACTTT
.	TRBV20-1	.	TRBJ2-1	CSAPRGVEQFF	TGCAGTGCCCCTCGGGGTGTGGAGCAGTTCTTC
TRBD2	TRBV10-3	.	TRBJ2-2	CAISEVGGVAGELFF	TGTGCCATCAGTGAGGTGGGGGGGGTCGCCGGGGAGCTGTTTTTT
.	TRBV27	.	TRBJ2-7	CASSLAQSYEQYF	TGTGCCAGCAGTTTGGCCCAATCCTACGAGCAGTACTTC
TRBD1	TRBV5-4	.	TRBJ1-4	CASSLVGQGANNEKLFF	TGTGCCAGCAGCTTGGTCGGGCAGGGGGCCAATAATGAAAAACTGTTTTTT
TRBD2	TRBV6-1	.	TRBJ2-5	CASLPGTKETQYF	TGTGCCAGCTTACCGGGGACTAAGGAGACCCAGTACTTC
.	TRBV5-1	.	TRBJ2-5	CASSLALTKETQYF	TGCGCCAGCAGCTTGGCCTTGACAAAAGAGACCCAGTACTTC
.	TRBV5-1	.	TRBJ1-2	CASTISRGNYGYTF	TGCGCCAGCACTATATCCAGGGGAAACTATGGCTACACCTTC
.	TRBV4-2	once	TRBJ1-5	CASSVEESANQPQHF	TGTGCCAGCAGCGTAGAGGAGTCAGCTAATCAGCCCCAGCATTTT
.	TRBV6-5	.	TRBJ2-5	CASSYNSRSGTQYF	TGTGCCAGCAGTTATAATTCACGGTCCGGGACCCAGTACTTC
.	TRBV5-6	.	TRBJ1-4	CASSLAAGDEKLFF	TGTGCCAGCAGCTTGGCTGCAGGGGATGAAAAACTGTTTTTT
TRBD2	TRBV19	.	TRBJ2-1	CASSMGTSQNEQFF	TGTGCCAGTAGTATGGGGACTAGCCAAAATGAGCAGTTCTTC
.	TRBV27	.	TRBJ2-3	CASSPIGGGTDTQYF	TGTGCCAGCAGTCCGATAGGGGGGGGCACAGATACGCAGTATTTT
TRBD1	TRBV4-1	.	TRBJ1-5	CASSLGRGSSNQPQHF	TGCGCCAGCAGCCTAGGCAGGGGGAGTAGCAATCAGCCCCAGCATTTT
.	TRBV4-2	.	TRBJ2-1	CASSQGLGSHEQFF	TGTGCCAGCAGCCAAGGACTAGGAAGCCATGAGCAGTTCTTC
.	TRBV13	.	TRBJ2-4	CASSLLLQKNIQYF	TGTGCCAGCAGCTTACTCCTGCAGAAAAACATTCAGTACTTC
TRBD1	TRBV6-5	.	TRBJ2-7	CASSYPTGGNSEQYF	TGTGCCAGCAGTTACCCCACAGGGGGTAACAGCGAGCAGTACTTC
.	TRBV11-3	once	TRBJ2-4	CASSLGTHIQYF	TGTGCCAGCAGCTTAGGGACACACATTCAGTACTTC
TRBD1	TRBV19	.	TRBJ2-6	CASQRQGKPGANVLTF	TGTGCCAGCCAGCGACAGGGAAAGCCTGGGGCCAACGTCCTGACTTTC
TRBD2	TRBV29-1	.	TRBJ2-3	CSVMLAGEDTQYF	TGCAGCGTTATGCTAGCGGGAGAAGATACGCAGTATTTT
.	TRBV7-9	once	TRBJ2-1	CASSSPSIQKNEQFF	TGTGCCAGCAGCTCCCCTAGTATTCAGAAAAATGAGCAGTTCTTC
.	TRBV11-2	.	TRBJ2-1	CASSLVQGQENEQFF	TGTGCCAGCAGCTTAGTTCAGGGCCAGGAAAATGAGCAGTTCTTC
TRBD2	TRBV19	.	TRBJ2-3	CASLSRTSGTDTQYF	TGTGCCAGCCTGTCGCGGACTAGCGGCACAGATACGCAGTATTTT
.	TRBV11-3	.	TRBJ2-1	CASSLEGRQWNEQFF	TGTGCCAGCAGCTTAGAGGGCAGGCAATGGAATGAGCAGTTCTTC
TRBD1	TRBV6-6	.	TRBJ2-7	CASRVGQGNYEQYF	TGTGCCAGCAGGGTCGGACAGGGTAACTACGAGCAGTACTTC
TRBD1	TRBV7-9	few	TRBJ1-1	CASRPQGATEAFF	TGTGCCAGCAGACCCCAGGGGGCCACTGAAGCTTTCTTT
.	TRBV9	.	TRBJ2-2	CASSVATAGTGELFF	TGTGCCAGCAGCGTAGCGACAGCAGGCACCGGGGAGCTGTTTTTT
.	TRBV30	.	TRBJ1-6	CAWSADRGTGSPLHF	TGTGCCTGGAGTGCGGACAGAGGAACTGGATCACCCCTCCACTTT
.	TRBV7-6	.	TRBJ1-3	CASSLGGPGNTIYF	TGTGCCAGCAGCCTTGGAGGTCCTGGAAACACCATATATTTT
TRBD2	TRBV2	.	TRBJ2-1	CASSGGLEKNEQFF	TGTGCCAGCAGTGGGGGACTAGAAAAGAATGAGCAGTTCTTC
TRBD2	TRBV19	.	TRBJ2-3	CASSITPSSGGILNQYF	TGTGCCAGTAGTATAACCCCCTCTAGCGGGGGGATACTGAACCAGTATTTT
TRBD2	TRBV5-4	.	TRBJ2-3	CASSLSGGGIYTQYF	TGTGCCAGCAGCTTGTCGGGGGGGGGCATCTATACGCAGTATTTT
TRBD2	TRBV19	.	TRBJ2-1	CASSMWSGGDNEQFF	TGTGCCAGTAGTATGTGGTCGGGAGGGGACAATGAGCAGTTCTTC
TRBD2	TRBV2	.	TRBJ2-1	CASRMPTSGAREQFF	TGTGCCAGCAGGATGCCTACTAGCGGAGCTAGGGAGCAGTTCTTC
.	TRBV6-5	.	TRBJ1-2	CASSKTGIGPGYTF	TGTGCCAGCAGTAAAACAGGGATAGGCCCTGGCTACACCTTC
.	TRBV11-2	.	TRBJ2-1	CASSSLRGEYNEQFF	TGTGCCAGCAGCTCTCTGCGGGGAGAATACAATGAGCAGTTCTTC
TRBD1	TRBV7-9	.	TRBJ1-4	CASSQGAGTGFPKLFF	TGTGCCAGCAGCCAGGGGGCCGGGACAGGTTTCCCAAAACTGTTTTTT
.	TRBV5-1	.	TRBJ1-1	CASSLRVNTEAFF	TGCGCCAGCAGCTTGCGGGTGAACACTGAAGCTTTCTTT
.	TRBV11-2	.	TRBJ1-1	CASNLWGGTAREAFF	TGTGCCAGCAACCTTTGGGGGGGCACGGCGAGGGAAGCTTTCTTT